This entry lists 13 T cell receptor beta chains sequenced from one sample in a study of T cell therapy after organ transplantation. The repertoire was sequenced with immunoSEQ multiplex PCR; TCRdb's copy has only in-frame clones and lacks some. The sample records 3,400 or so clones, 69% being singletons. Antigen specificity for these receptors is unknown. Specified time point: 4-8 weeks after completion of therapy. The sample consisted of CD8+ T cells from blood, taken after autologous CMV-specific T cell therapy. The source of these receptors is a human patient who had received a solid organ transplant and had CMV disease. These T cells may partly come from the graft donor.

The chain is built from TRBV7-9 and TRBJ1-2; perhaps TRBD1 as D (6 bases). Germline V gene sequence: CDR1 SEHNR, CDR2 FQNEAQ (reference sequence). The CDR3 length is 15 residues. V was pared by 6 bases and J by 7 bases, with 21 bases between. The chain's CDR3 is CASREGGTGRRGYTF. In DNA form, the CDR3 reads TGTGCCAGCAGGGAAGGGGGAACAGGACGGCGTGGCTACACCTTC. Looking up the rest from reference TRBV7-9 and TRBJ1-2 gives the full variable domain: DTGVSQNPRHKITKRGQNVTFRCDPISEHNRLYWYRQTLGQGPEFLTYFQNEAQLEKSRLLSDRFSAERPKGSFSTLEIQRTEQGDSAMYLCASREGGTGRRGYTFGSGTRLTVV.

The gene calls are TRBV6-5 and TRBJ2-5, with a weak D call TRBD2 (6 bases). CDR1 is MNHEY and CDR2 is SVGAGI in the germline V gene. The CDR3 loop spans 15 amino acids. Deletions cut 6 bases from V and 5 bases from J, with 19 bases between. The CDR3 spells CASSDFPAGRETQYF. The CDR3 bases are TGTGCCAGCAGCGATTTCCCGGCAGGGAGGGAGACCCAGTACTTC.

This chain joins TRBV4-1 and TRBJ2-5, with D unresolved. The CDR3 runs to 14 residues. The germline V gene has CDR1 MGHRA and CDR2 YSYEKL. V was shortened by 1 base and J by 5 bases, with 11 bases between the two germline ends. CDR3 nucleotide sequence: TGCGCCAGCAGCCAAGTTGGAGCACGGGAGACCCAGTACTTC. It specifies CASSQVGARETQYF.

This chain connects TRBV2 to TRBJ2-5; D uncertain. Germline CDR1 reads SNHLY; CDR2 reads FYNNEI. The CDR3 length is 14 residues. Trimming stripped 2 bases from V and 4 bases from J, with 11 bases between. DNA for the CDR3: TGTGCCAGCAGTGAACATGGGTACGCAGAGACCCAGTACTTC. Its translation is CASSEHGYAETQYF.

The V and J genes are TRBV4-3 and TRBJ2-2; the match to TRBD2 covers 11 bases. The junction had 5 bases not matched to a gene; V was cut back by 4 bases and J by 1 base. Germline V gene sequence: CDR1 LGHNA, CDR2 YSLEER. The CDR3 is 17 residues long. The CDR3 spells CASSLSGLAGNTGELFF. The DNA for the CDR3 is TGCGCCAGCAGCCTATCCGGACTAGCGGGGAACACCGGGGAGCTGTTTTTT.

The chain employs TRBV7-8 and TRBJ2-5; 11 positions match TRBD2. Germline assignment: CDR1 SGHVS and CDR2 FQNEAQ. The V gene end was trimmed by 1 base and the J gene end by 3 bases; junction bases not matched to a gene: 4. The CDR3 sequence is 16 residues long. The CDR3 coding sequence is TGTGCCAGCAGCTTAGAACTAGCGGGAGTGGAAGAGACCCAGTACTTC. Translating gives CASSLELAGVEETQYF.

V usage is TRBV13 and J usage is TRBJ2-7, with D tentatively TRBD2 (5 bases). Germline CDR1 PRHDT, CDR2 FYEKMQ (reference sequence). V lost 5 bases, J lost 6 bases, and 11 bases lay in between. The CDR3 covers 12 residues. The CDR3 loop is CASSLLEGEQYF. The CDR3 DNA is TGTGCCAGCAGCCTTTTAGAGGGCGAGCAGTACTTC.

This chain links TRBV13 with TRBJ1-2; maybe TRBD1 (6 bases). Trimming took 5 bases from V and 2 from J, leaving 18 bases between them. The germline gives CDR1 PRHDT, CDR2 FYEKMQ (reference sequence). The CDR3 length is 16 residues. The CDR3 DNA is TGTGCCAGCAGCCCACTAGGGGGGGAGGAGAACTATGGCTACACCTTC. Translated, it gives CASSPLGGEENYGYTF.

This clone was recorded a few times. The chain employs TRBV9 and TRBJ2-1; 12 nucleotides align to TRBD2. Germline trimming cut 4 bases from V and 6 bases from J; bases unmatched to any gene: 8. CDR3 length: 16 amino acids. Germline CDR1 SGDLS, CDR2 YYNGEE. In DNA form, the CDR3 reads TGTGCCAGCAGCTCCCGGACTAGCGGGACCCGCAATGAGCAGTTCTTC. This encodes CASSSRTSGTRNEQFF.

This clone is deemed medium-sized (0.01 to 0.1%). Written as DNA, the CDR3 is TGTGCCAGCAGTTCACCGGTACCACCTGTCTACGAGCAGTACGTC. As protein: CASSSPVPPVYEQYV. V usage is TRBV27 and J usage is TRBJ2-7, with D unresolved. Deletions cut 4 bases from V and 3 bases from J, with 16 bases between. CDR3 length: 15 residues. Germline V gene lookup returns CDR1 MNHEY and CDR2 SMNVEV (reference sequence).

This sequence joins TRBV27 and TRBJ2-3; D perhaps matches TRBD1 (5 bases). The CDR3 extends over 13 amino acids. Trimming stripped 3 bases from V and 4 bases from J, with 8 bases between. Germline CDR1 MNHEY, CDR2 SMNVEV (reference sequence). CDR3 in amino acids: CASSLDNSDTQYF. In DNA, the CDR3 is TGTGCCAGCAGTTTGGACAATTCAGATACGCAGTATTTT.

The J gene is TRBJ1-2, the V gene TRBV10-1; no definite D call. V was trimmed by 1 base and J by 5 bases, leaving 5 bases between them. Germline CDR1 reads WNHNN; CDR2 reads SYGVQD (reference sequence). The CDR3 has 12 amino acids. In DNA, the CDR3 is TGCGCCAGCAGTGAGTACCCATATGGCTACACCTTC. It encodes CASSEYPYGYTF.

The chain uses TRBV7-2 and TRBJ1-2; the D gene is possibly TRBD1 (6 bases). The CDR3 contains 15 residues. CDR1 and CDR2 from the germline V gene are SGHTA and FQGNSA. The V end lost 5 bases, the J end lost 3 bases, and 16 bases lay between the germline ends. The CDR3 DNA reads TGTGCCAGCAGCCCTTTCCAGGGGACTGACTATGGCTACACCTTC. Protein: CASSPFQGTDYGYTF.